This T cell receptor (beta chain) was identified in a study of lymphopenia after photon versus proton radiotherapy. Notes on the study in general: Survival link was tested only in deceased patients; proton benefit remains a possibility.

In the case of this clone: Its antigen remains unknown.

Method: immunoSEQ multiplex PCR; TCRdb's copy keeps in-frame clones and lacks some. The data show roughly 15,000 clones, about four fifths seen once. This CDR3 contains 14 residues. V was shortened by 2 bases and J by 1 base, with 9 bases between the two germline ends. CDR1 and CDR2 from the germline V gene are SGHRS and YFSETQ. The sample consisted of peripheral blood, taken from a patient treated with photon-based radiotherapy. The chain is built from TRBV5-1 and TRBJ1-1; the D gene is possibly TRBD1 (6 bases). The sequence was obtained from a man in his fifties with gastric cancer. CDR3 sequence (DNA): TGCGCCAGCAGCTTATGGACAGAGAACACTGAAGCTTTCTTT. Its protein product is CASSLWTENTEAFF.